The rows below give T cell receptor beta chains drawn from one sample of a study of shared clonotypes between healthy human individuals. Profiled with immunoSEQ multiplex PCR; TCRdb holds only in-frame clones, not every one. Of roughly 2.5 million clones listed, around 94% are singletons. The specimen sequenced was naive CD4+ T cells sorted from blood. The receptor set was obtained from a young man in good health. Both conserved end residues are part of each CDR3. A D gene is named only where the DNA matches it firmly. Rows give clone size only sometimes, using once, few, many, or a class for an expanded clone.

D gene	V gene	clone size	J gene	CDR3 protein	CDR3 DNA
-	TRBV2	few	TRBJ1-5	CASTLGEGLQPQHF	TGTGCCAGCACCCTCGGTGAGGGGCTTCAGCCCCAGCATTTT
-	TRBV30	-	TRBJ2-1	CAWIPGNSYNEQFF	TGTGCCTGGATCCCTGGGAACTCCTACAATGAGCAGTTCTTC
-	TRBV4-1	-	TRBJ2-5	CASSRDGFRVLETQYF	TGCGCCAGCAGCCGAGACGGATTCAGGGTTCTGGAGACCCAGTACTTC
TRBD2	TRBV7-2	-	TRBJ2-5	CASSFGTSGGARRETQYF	TGTGCCAGCAGCTTCGGGACTAGCGGGGGGGCAAGAAGGGAGACCCAGTACTTC
TRBD1	TRBV18	-	TRBJ2-7	CASSPQGDGSTEQYF	TGTGCCAGCTCACCTCAGGGGGATGGGTCTACCGAGCAGTACTTC
-	TRBV7-9	-	TRBJ1-2	CASSLWVSPYGYTF	TGTGCCAGCAGCTTATGGGTCAGTCCCTATGGCTACACCTTC
-	TRBV10-3	-	TRBJ1-1	CAISEIQGRTTEAFF	TGTGCCATCAGTGAGATTCAGGGACGTACCACTGAAGCTTTCTTT
TRBD2	TRBV2	-	TRBJ2-1	CASSNPTSGGALSSYNEQFF	TGTGCCAGCAGCAACCCGACTAGCGGGGGGGCCCTAAGCTCCTACAATGAGCAGTTCTTC
-	TRBV10-3	-	TRBJ2-7	CAISESVVPSSYEQYF	TGTGCCATCAGTGAGTCGGTAGTCCCCAGCTCCTACGAGCAGTACTTC
-	TRBV28	-	TRBJ2-6	CASSSRGDSGANVLTF	TGTGCCAGCAGCTCACGTGGGGACTCTGGGGCCAACGTCCTGACTTTC
-	TRBV5-1	-	TRBJ2-5	CASSRTERETQYF	TGCGCCAGCAGCCGAACGGAGCGGGAGACCCAGTACTTC
-	TRBV5-6	-	TRBJ2-3	CASSLDDDTQYF	TGTGCCAGCAGCTTAGACGACGATACGCAGTATTTT
-	TRBV28	once	TRBJ2-1	CASSLTDNEQFF	TGTGCCAGCAGTTTAACCGACAATGAGCAGTTCTTC
TRBD1	TRBV11-2	-	TRBJ1-2	CASRTDRGGGRGYTF	TGTGCCAGCAGGACTGACAGGGGGGGCGGTCGTGGCTACACCTTC
-	TRBV6-1	-	TRBJ2-3	CASAHSGDTQYF	TGTGCCAGCGCCCACTCGGGGGATACGCAGTATTTT
TRBD2	TRBV6-5	-	TRBJ2-3	CASSYRLAGGADTQYF	TGTGCCAGCAGTTACCGGCTAGCGGGGGGGGCAGATACGCAGTATTTT
TRBD2	TRBV6-6	once	TRBJ2-2	CASSHGLAGVTGELFF	TGTGCCAGCAGCCACGGGCTAGCGGGAGTTACCGGGGAGCTGTTTTTT
-	TRBV6-7	-	TRBJ2-5	CASSYHRAETQYF	TGTGCCAGCAGTTACCACAGGGCGGAGACCCAGTACTTC
TRBD2	TRBV30	-	TRBJ2-4	CAWTGTSASYHGF	TGTGCCTGGACCGGGACTAGCGCCTCATACCACGGGTTC
-	TRBV7-9	-	TRBJ1-1	CAGSLASYFVDKAFF	TGTGCCGGCAGCTTAGCCAGTTATTTCGTGGACAAAGCTTTCTTT
-	TRBV5-1	once	TRBJ2-7	CASSLEGFYEQYF	TGCGCCAGCAGCTTGGAGGGGTTCTACGAGCAGTACTTC
TRBD1	TRBV5-1	-	TRBJ2-7	CASSPGTGISYEQYF	TGCGCCAGCAGCCCAGGGACAGGGATCTCCTACGAGCAGTACTTC
-	TRBV9	-	TRBJ2-3	CASSARQGLTDTQYF	TGTGCCAGCAGCGCCCGACAGGGACTCACAGATACGCAGTATTTT
-	TRBV27	-	TRBJ1-5	CASSPLADQPQHF	TGTGCCAGCAGCCCCTTGGCGGATCAGCCCCAGCATTTT
-	TRBV11-3	-	TRBJ2-2	CASSLTVTGELFF	TGTGCCAGCAGCCTAACAGTTACCGGGGAGCTGTTTTTT
-	TRBV5-6	-	TRBJ1-2	CASSFTLDVYGYTF	TGTGCCAGCAGCTTCACTTTGGACGTCTATGGCTACACCTTC
TRBD2	TRBV18	-	TRBJ2-2	CASSPPQGGGTGELFF	TGTGCCAGCTCACCGCCGCAGGGCGGGGGGACCGGGGAGCTGTTTTTT
-	TRBV5-8	-	TRBJ2-5	CASSVRETQYF	TGTGCCAGCAGCGTGCGGGAGACCCAGTACTTC
TRBD2	TRBV5-1	-	TRBJ2-3	CASTSGTSPSTDTQYF	TGCGCCAGCACCTCCGGGACTAGTCCTAGCACAGATACGCAGTATTTT
TRBD2	TRBV5-1	-	TRBJ2-5	CASSSDGLAGEETQYF	TGCGCCAGCAGCTCTGACGGACTAGCGGGAGAAGAGACCCAGTACTTC
-	TRBV6-1	-	TRBJ2-6	CASSVDSGANVLTF	TGTGCCAGCAGTGTCGACTCTGGGGCCAACGTCCTGACTTTC
-	TRBV10-2	-	TRBJ2-1	CASSEIGEQFF	TGCGCCAGCAGTGAGATAGGGGAGCAGTTCTTC
-	TRBV6-6	-	TRBJ2-2	CASSYRRSGELFF	TGTGCCAGCAGTTACCGCCGATCCGGGGAGCTGTTTTTT
-	TRBV10-3	-	TRBJ2-1	CAISKGEGTYNEQFF	TGTGCCATCAGTAAGGGGGAGGGAACTTACAATGAGCAGTTCTTC
-	TRBV5-5	-	TRBJ2-7	CASSVGQLQGLQYF	TGTGCCAGCAGCGTGGGACAGTTACAGGGACTACAGTACTTC
TRBD1	TRBV5-1	-	TRBJ2-2	CASSVDRTDTGELFF	TGCGCCAGCAGCGTGGACAGGACGGACACCGGGGAGCTGTTTTTT
-	TRBV5-5	-	TRBJ2-2	CASSWAVGELFF	TGTGCCAGCAGCTGGGCCGTCGGGGAGCTGTTTTTT
-	TRBV7-2	-	TRBJ1-1	CASSLYGPGNTEAFF	TGTGCCAGCAGCTTATATGGGCCGGGGAACACTGAAGCTTTCTTT
-	TRBV7-8	-	TRBJ1-2	CASSSQWSGAGGGYGYTF	TGTGCCAGCAGCTCCCAATGGTCGGGGGCAGGTGGTGGCTATGGCTACACCTTC
-	TRBV9	-	TRBJ1-6	CASSVALREPGSPLHF	TGTGCCAGCAGCGTAGCTTTGAGGGAGCCAGGTTCACCCCTCCACTTT